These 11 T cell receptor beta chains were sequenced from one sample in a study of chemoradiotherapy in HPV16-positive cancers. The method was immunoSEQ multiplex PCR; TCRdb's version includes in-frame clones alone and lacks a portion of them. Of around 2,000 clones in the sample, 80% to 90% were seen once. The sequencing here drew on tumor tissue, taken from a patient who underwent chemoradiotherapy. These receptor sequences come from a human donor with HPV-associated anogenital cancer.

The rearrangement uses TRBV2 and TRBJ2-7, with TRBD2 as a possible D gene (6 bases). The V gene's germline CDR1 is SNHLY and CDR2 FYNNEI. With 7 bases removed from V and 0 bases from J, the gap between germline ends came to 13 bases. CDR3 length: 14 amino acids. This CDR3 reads CASTAGGNSYEQYF. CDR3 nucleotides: TGTGCCAGCACCGCAGGAGGGAACTCCTACGAGCAGTACTTC.

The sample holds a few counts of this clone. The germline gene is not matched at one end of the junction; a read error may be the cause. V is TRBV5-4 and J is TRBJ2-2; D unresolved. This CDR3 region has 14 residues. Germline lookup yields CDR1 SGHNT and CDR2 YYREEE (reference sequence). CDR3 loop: CASSLGRNSGELFF. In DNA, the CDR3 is TGTGCCAGCAGCCTCGGACGGAACAGCGGGGAGCTGTTTTTT.

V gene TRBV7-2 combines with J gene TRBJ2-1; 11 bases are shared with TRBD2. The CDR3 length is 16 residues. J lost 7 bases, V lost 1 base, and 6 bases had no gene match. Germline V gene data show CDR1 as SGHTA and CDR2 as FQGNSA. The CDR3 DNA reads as TGTGCCAGCAGCTTAGATACGGCTAGCGGGGGGAATGAGCAGTTCTTC. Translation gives CASSLDTASGGNEQFF. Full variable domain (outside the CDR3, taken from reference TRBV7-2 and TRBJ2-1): GAGVSQSPSNKVTEKGKDVELRCDPISGHTALYWYRQSLGQGLEFLIYFQGNSAPDKSGLPSDRFSAERTGGSVSTLTIQRTQQEDSAVYLCASSLDTASGGNEQFFGPGTRLTVL.

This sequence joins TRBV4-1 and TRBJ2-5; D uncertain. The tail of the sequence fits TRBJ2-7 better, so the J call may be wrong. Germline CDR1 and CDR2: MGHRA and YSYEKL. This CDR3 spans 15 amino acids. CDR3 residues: CASSQEGSQTYEQYF. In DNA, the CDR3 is TGCGCCAGCAGCCAAGAAGGATCCCAAACCTACGAGCAGTACTTC.

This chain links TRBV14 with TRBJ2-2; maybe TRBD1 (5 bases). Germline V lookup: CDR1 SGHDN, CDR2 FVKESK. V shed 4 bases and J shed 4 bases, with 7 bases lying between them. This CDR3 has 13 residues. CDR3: CASSRTRTGELFF. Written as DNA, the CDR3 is TGTGCCAGCAGCCGGACACGCACCGGGGAGCTGTTTTTT.

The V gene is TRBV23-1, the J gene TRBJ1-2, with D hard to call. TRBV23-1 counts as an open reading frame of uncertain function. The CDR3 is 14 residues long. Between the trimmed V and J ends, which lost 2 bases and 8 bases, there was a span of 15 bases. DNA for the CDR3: TGCGCCAGCAGTCAAGCGGTAAGGCCGGTGGGCTACACCTTC. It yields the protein CASSQAVRPVGYTF.

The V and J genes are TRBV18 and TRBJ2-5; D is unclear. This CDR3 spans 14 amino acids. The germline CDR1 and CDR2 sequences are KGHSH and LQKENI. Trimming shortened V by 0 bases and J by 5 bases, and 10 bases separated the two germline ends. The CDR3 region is CASSPPKTRETQYF. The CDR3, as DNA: TGTGCCAGCTCACCACCGAAAACCCGGGAGACCCAGTACTTC.

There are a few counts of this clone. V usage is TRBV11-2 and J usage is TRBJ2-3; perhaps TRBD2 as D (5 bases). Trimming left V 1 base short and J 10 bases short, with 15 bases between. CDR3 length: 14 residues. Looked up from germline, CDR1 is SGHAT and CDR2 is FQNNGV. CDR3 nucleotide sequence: TGTGCCAGCAGCTTAGGTGGCGGGCAGGTCGCGCAGTATTTT. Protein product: CASSLGGGQVAQYF.

The CDR3 is CASSPSRQGYEQYF. The CDR3 DNA is TGTGCCAGCAGCCCCTCGCGACAGGGGTACGAGCAGTACTTC. J is TRBJ2-7 and V is TRBV7-9; 8 nucleotides agree with TRBD1. CDR3 length equals 14 residues. The V gene end was trimmed by 5 bases and the J gene end by 4 bases; junction bases not matched to a gene: 7. Germline V lookup: CDR1 SEHNR, CDR2 FQNEAQ (reference sequence).

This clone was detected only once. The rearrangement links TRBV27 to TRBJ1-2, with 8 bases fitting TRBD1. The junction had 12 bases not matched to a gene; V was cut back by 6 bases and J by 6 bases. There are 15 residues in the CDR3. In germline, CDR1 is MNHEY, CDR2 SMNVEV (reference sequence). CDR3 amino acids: CASSPLAGGTDGYTF. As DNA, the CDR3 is TGTGCCAGCAGCCCACTGGCAGGGGGCACGGATGGCTACACCTTC.

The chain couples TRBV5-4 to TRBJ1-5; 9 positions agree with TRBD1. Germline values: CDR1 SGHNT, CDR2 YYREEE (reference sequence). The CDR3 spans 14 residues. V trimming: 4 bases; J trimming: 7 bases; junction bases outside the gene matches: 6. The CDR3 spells CASSHGGQGQPQHF. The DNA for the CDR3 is TGTGCCAGCAGCCATGGGGGACAGGGCCAGCCCCAGCATTTT. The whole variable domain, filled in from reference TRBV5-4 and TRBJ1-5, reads ETGVTQSPTHLIKTRGQQVTLRCSSQSGHNTVSWYQQALGQGPQFIFQYYREEENGRGNFPPRFSGLQFPNYSSELNVNALELDDSALYLCASSHGGQGQPQHFGDGTRLSIL.